The clone carrying this TCR beta chain was counted once. Enrolled during active infection, Seattle patients were then followed longitudinally. This sample is drawn from a study of blood T cell repertoires in COVID-19. Study in general: COVID-19 samples, acute and convalescent, were from the United States, Italy and Spain. The analysed material was cDNA or gDNA that came from T cells, B-cell-depleted T cells, or PBMCs.

Per the study methods: Amplification of reference gene primers was used by the study to estimate nucleated cell counts. Measured with immunoSEQ multiplex PCR; TCRdb has only the in-frame clones, and not every one. That table is the source of V, J and clone size, and D and trimming were worked out from the DNA. This table has 180,000 or so clones, roughly 84% appearing once. With 10 bases removed from V and 0 bases from J, the gap between germline ends came to 18 bases. CDR3 length: 15 amino acids. CDR1 and CDR2 from the germline V gene are MDHEN and SYDVKM. The chain joins TRBV28 to TRBJ1-1, with D possibly TRBD1 on 5 matching bases. This TCR was recovered from a woman between 65 and 79 years old with COVID-19, enrolled during active disease. The sample taken for sequencing was peripheral blood. The CDR3 spells CATTQATHMNTEAFF. The CDR3 coding sequence is TGTGCCACAACACAGGCCACCCACATGAACACTGAAGCTTTCTTT.